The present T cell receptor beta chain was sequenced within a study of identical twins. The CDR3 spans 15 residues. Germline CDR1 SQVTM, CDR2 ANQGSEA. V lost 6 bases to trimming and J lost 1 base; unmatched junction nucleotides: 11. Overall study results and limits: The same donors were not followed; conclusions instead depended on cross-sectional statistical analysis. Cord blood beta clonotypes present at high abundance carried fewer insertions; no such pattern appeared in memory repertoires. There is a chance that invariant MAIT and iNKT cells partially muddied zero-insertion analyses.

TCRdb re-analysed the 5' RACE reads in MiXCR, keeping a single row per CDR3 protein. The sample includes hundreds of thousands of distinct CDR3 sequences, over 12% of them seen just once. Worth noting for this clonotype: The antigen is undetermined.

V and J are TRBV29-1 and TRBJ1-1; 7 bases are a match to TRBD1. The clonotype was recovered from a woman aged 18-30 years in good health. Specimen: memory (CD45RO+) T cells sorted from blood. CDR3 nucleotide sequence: TGCAGCGTACCCACAGGGGAGGGTTGGAACACTGAAGCTTTCTTT. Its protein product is CSVPTGEGWNTEAFF. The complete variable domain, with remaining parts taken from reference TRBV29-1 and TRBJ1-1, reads SAVISQKPSRDICQRGTSLTIQCQVDSQVTMMFWYRQQPGQSLTLIATANQGSEATYESGFVIDKFPISRPNLTFSTLTVSNMSPEDSSIYLCSVPTGEGWNTEAFFGQGTRLTVV.